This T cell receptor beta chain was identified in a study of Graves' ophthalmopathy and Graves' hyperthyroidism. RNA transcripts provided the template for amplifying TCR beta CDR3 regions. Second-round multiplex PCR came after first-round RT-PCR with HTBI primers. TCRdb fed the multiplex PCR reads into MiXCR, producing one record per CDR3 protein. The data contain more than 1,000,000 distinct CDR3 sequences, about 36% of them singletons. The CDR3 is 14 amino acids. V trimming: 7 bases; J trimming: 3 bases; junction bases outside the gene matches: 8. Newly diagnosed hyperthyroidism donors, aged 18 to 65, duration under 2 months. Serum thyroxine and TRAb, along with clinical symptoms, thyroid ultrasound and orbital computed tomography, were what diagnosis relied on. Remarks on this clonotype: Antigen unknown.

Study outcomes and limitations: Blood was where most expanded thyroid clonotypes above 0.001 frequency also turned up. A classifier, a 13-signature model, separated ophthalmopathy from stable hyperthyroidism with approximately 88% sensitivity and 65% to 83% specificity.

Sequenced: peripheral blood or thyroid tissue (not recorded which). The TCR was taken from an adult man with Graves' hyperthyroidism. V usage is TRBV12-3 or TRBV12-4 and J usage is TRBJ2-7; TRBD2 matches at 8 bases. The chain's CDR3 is CASTSGGGLYEQYF. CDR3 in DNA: TGTGCCAGCACCTCTGGCGGGGGGCTCTACGAGCAGTACTTC.